One and the same sample provided the 28 T cell receptor beta chains below, sequenced in a study of shared clonotypes between healthy human individuals. Produced via immunoSEQ multiplex PCR; TCRdb's table is partial and in-frame only. The sample lists millions of clones; about 95% were seen once. The naive CD8 subset, CD45RO-negative cells positively selected for CCR7, excluded terminally differentiated effector memory CD45RA+ cells. Material: naive CD8+ T cells sorted from blood. These receptors came from a man in his late teens or twenties in good health.

This clone was recorded once. The V gene is TRBV5-6, the J gene TRBJ2-7, with D perhaps TRBD2 (5 bases). This CDR3 is 14 amino acids long. V shed 5 bases and J shed 1 base, with 13 bases lying between them. CDR1 and CDR2 from the germline V gene are SGHDT and YYEEEE. CDR3 bases: TGTGCCAGCAGTTTCGGACTGTTTTCCTACGAGCAGTACTTC. Protein sequence: CASSFGLFSYEQYF.

The chain uses TRBV29-1 and TRBJ2-1; D is ambiguous. Deletions cut 7 bases from V and 7 bases from J, with 8 bases between. This CDR3 has 10 residues. The germline gives CDR1 SQVTM, CDR2 ANQGSEA. CDR3 in DNA: TGCAGCGCGTACCTTAATGAGCAGTTCTTC. Protein sequence: CSAYLNEQFF.

The V and J genes are TRBV19 and TRBJ2-6, with D uncertain. The length of the CDR3 is 14 residues. Per the germline V gene, CDR1 is LNHDA and CDR2 is SQIVND (reference sequence). Trimming shortened V by 6 bases and J by 1 base, and 7 bases separated the two germline ends. The CDR3 region has the DNA TGTGCCAGTAGAGGATTATCTGGGGCCAACGTCCTGACTTTC. Protein: CASRGLSGANVLTF.

This chain connects TRBV4-3 to TRBJ2-1; the D gene is possibly TRBD2 (6 bases). Per the germline V gene, CDR1 is LGHNA and CDR2 is YSLEER. The CDR3 loop spans 17 amino acids. V lost 0 bases, J lost 0 bases, and 12 bases lay in between. DNA for the CDR3: TGCGCCAGCAGCCAAGATCGGGACTTGAGCTCCTACAATGAGCAGTTCTTC. Encoded protein: CASSQDRDLSSYNEQFF.

J is TRBJ2-7 and V is TRBV7-8, with a weak D call TRBD1 (6 bases). The CDR3 totals 13 residues. The germline V gene encodes CDR1 SGHVS and CDR2 FQNEAQ. Trimming took 6 bases from V and 3 from J, leaving 12 bases between them. CDR3 in amino acids: CASRPDRNYEQYF. In nucleotides, the CDR3 is TGTGCCAGCAGACCCGACAGGAACTACGAGCAGTACTTC.

The chain links TRBV6-5 to TRBJ2-7; weak D call: TRBD1 (5 bases). In germline, CDR1 is MNHEY, CDR2 SVGAGI. The CDR3 loop spans 14 amino acids. V was cut by 0 bases and J by 5 bases, with 11 bases left in between. The CDR3 DNA reads TGTGCCAGCAGTTACTCGAACCAGGGTAACGAGCAGTACTTC. Protein: CASSYSNQGNEQYF.

The chain carries TRBV7-6 and TRBJ1-1, with D perhaps matching TRBD1 (5 bases). V was cut by 1 base and J by 2 bases, with 14 bases left in between. In germline, CDR1 is SGHVS, CDR2 FNYEAQ. The CDR3 runs 16 residues. DNA of the CDR3: TGTGCCAGCAGCTTAGTTTGGGGGGAAGGAAACACTGAAGCTTTCTTT. It codes for CASSLVWGEGNTEAFF. Variable domain in full (rest from reference TRBV7-6 and TRBJ1-1): GAGVSQSPRYKVTKRGQDVALRCDPISGHVSLYWYRQALGQGPEFLTYFNYEAQQDKSGLPNDRFSAERPEGSISTLTIQRTEQRDSAMYRCASSLVWGEGNTEAFFGQGTRLTVV.

This chain links TRBV2 with TRBJ1-6; the D is unclear. CDR3 length: 16 residues. Germline V lookup: CDR1 SNHLY, CDR2 FYNNEI. Trimming left V 0 bases short and J 3 bases short, with 9 bases between. The chain's CDR3 is CASSEAPVNYNSPLHF. CDR3 bases: TGTGCCAGCAGTGAAGCCCCGGTGAACTATAATTCACCCCTCCACTTT.

The CDR3 DNA reads as TGTGCCAGCAGTATACTCCTCGATCGACAGGGCTCTGGAAACACCATATATTTT. This gives the protein CASSILLDRQGSGNTIYF. This sequence joins TRBV28 and TRBJ1-3; 7 nucleotides agree with TRBD1. There are 18 residues in the CDR3. Germline-derived CDR1 and CDR2 are MDHEN and SYDVKM. The J segment lost 0 bases and the V segment lost 5 bases, leaving 13 bases of the junction unmatched.

The chain combines TRBV9 with TRBJ1-4, with unresolved D. The germline V gene has CDR1 SGDLS and CDR2 YYNGEE. The CDR3 is 14 residues long. The V end lost 2 bases, the J end lost 7 bases, and 12 bases lay between the germline ends. CDR3: CASSVQWSGEKLFF. The CDR3 DNA reads TGTGCCAGCAGCGTCCAATGGAGTGGTGAAAAACTGTTTTTT.

The V gene is TRBV19, the J gene TRBJ2-2; D is unresolved. This CDR3 contains 15 residues. Germline CDR1 is LNHDA and CDR2 is SQIVND (reference sequence). With 5 bases removed from V and 6 bases from J, the gap between germline ends came to 16 bases. The CDR3 loop is CASSPTAVPPGELFF. The CDR3 DNA reads TGTGCCAGTAGTCCAACGGCAGTTCCACCCGGGGAGCTGTTTTTT. Using reference TRBV19 and TRBJ2-2 for the parts outside the CDR3, the full variable domain is DGGITQSPKYLFRKEGQNVTLSCEQNLNHDAMYWYRQDPGQGLRLIYYSQIVNDFQKGDIAEGYSVSREKKESFPLTVTSAQKNPTAFYLCASSPTAVPPGELFFGEGSRLTVL.

The gene calls are TRBV29-1 and TRBJ1-1; D is unclear. Germline CDR1 and CDR2: SQVTM and ANQGSEA. V lost 7 bases, J lost 2 bases, and 11 bases lay in between. CDR3 length equals 12 residues. The CDR3: CSGRPPNTEAFF. The CDR3 DNA sequence: TGCAGCGGGCGGCCACCTAACACTGAAGCTTTCTTT.

The rearrangement links TRBV29-1 to TRBJ1-2, with D possibly matching TRBD1 (5 bases). Germline CDR1 and CDR2: SQVTM and ANQGSEA. V shed 3 bases and J shed 4 bases, with 15 bases lying between them. This CDR3 comprises 14 residues. The CDR3 loop reads CSVEIAGLGYGYTF. CDR3 coding DNA: TGCAGCGTTGAGATTGCAGGGCTTGGCTATGGCTACACCTTC.

V is TRBV30 and J is TRBJ2-5, with TRBD2 identical over 10 bases. The V gene end was trimmed by 2 bases and the J gene end by 4 bases; junction bases not matched to a gene: 7. The CDR3 spans 15 residues. CDR1 and CDR2 from the germline V gene are GTSNPN and SVGIG (reference sequence). DNA of the CDR3: TGTGCCTGGAGTTTGCTAGCGGGAGTGGCAGAGACCCAGTACTTC. Its protein is CAWSLLAGVAETQYF. The full variable domain, completed using reference TRBV30 and TRBJ2-5, is SQTIHQWPATLVQPVGSPLSLECTVEGTSNPNLYWYRQAAGRGLQLLFYSVGIGQISSEVPQNLSASRPQDRQFILSSKKLLLSDSGFYLCAWSLLAGVAETQYFGPGTRLLVL.

The rearrangement links TRBV10-3 to TRBJ1-5; TRBD1 aligns across 8 bases. With V trimmed by 9 bases and J by 5 bases, 15 bases remained unmatched. This CDR3 has 16 residues. Germline lookup yields CDR1 ENHRY and CDR2 SYGVKD. The CDR3 loop is CAIGLGQGIWDQPQHF. The CDR3 DNA follows: TGTGCCATAGGGCTAGGACAGGGAATTTGGGATCAGCCCCAGCATTTT.

There are a few counts of this clone. The V and J genes are TRBV27 and TRBJ1-5; the D is unclear. Trimming pared 8 bases from V and 8 bases from J, leaving 1 base between. Germline V gene data show CDR1 as MNHEY and CDR2 as SMNVEV (reference sequence). This CDR3 is built from 8 residues. DNA of the CDR3: TGTGCCAGCGAGCCCCAGCATTTT. Its protein product is CASEPQHF.

The rearrangement links TRBV7-9 to TRBJ1-2; D is unclear. Per germline, CDR1 SEHNR and CDR2 FQNEAQ (reference sequence). The CDR3 has 13 amino acids. The ends were cut back, 5 bases at V and 5 bases at J, with 12 bases in the middle. In DNA, the CDR3 is TGTGCCAGCAGCAAGGGTGTACCTTATGGCTACACCTTC. Translating it yields CASSKGVPYGYTF.

Only a few counts were recorded for this clone. This chain links TRBV6-5 with TRBJ1-2; 8 positions match TRBD1. Germline assignment: CDR1 MNHEY and CDR2 SVGAGI. V was clipped by 5 bases and J by 5 bases; unmatched bases: 7. The CDR3 is 14 residues long. The CDR3 DNA reads as TGTGCCAGCAGTCCCTCAGGGGGCGAGTATGGCTACACCTTC. This codes for CASSPSGGEYGYTF.

The CDR3 sequence: CASSQEGIGRIPYEQYF. The CDR3 DNA follows: TGTGCCAGCAGCCAAGAAGGCATAGGGAGGATACCCTACGAGCAGTACTTC. This chain joins TRBV14 and TRBJ2-7; tentatively, D is TRBD2 (6 bases). This CDR3 has 17 residues. The germline gives CDR1 SGHDN, CDR2 FVKESK. With 0 bases removed from V and 2 bases from J, the gap between germline ends came to 17 bases.

This clone was picked up one time. The chain couples TRBV19 to TRBJ2-2, with 10 positions matching TRBD2. V trimming: 6 bases; J trimming: 5 bases; junction bases outside the gene matches: 3. The CDR3 covers 14 residues. The germline V gene encodes CDR1 LNHDA and CDR2 SQIVND (reference sequence). The CDR3 sequence: CASRWTSGTGELFF. CDR3 sequence (DNA): TGTGCCAGTAGGTGGACTAGCGGTACCGGGGAGCTGTTTTTT.

Concerning this clone itself: The same CDR3 also results from other DNA sequences found in this sample. This chain links TRBV7-9 with TRBJ1-1; 10 bases are a match to TRBD1. Trimming took 4 bases from V and 2 from J; bases not matched to a gene: 4. This CDR3 is built from 15 residues. Germline CDR1 SEHNR, CDR2 FQNEAQ (reference sequence). The CDR3 nucleotides read TGTGCCAGCAGCTCGGGGACAGGGGTAAACACTGAAGCTTTCTTT. Its protein product is CASSSGTGVNTEAFF.

This clone showed up just once. The chain employs TRBV19 and TRBJ2-1, with 9 bases aligning to TRBD2. Germline assignment: CDR1 LNHDA and CDR2 SQIVND (reference sequence). V gave up 7 bases and J gave up 9 bases; unmatched junction bases: 19. This CDR3 is 17 amino acids long. CDR3 DNA: TGTGCCAGTAAAACCAACCCGGGGGTAGCGGGAGTCAGTGAGCAGTTCTTC. Translating it yields CASKTNPGVAGVSEQFF. Filled out from reference TRBV19 and TRBJ2-1, the complete variable domain reads DGGITQSPKYLFRKEGQNVTLSCEQNLNHDAMYWYRQDPGQGLRLIYYSQIVNDFQKGDIAEGYSVSREKKESFPLTVTSAQKNPTAFYLCASKTNPGVAGVSEQFFGPGTRLTVL.

V and J are TRBV6-5 and TRBJ1-5, with D unresolved. Germline V gene sequence: CDR1 MNHEY, CDR2 SVGAGI. V lost 4 bases, J lost 5 bases, and 12 bases lay in between. The CDR3 runs 14 residues. The CDR3 sequence: CASSFAVRDQPQHF. DNA for the CDR3: TGTGCCAGCAGTTTTGCCGTTAGAGATCAGCCCCAGCATTTT.

This rearrangement joins TRBV7-9 to TRBJ2-5; D not resolved. Trimming removed 3 bases from V and 5 bases from J, with 16 bases in between. CDR1 and CDR2 from the germline V gene are SEHNR and FQNEAQ (reference sequence). The CDR3 extends over 15 amino acids. The CDR3 reads CASSLGFGSGETQYF. CDR3 bases: TGTGCCAGCAGCTTGGGGTTCGGGTCTGGGGAGACCCAGTACTTC.

The chain is built from TRBV28 and TRBJ2-7, with 7 bases lining up with TRBD1. The V segment lost 2 bases and the J segment 3 bases; nucleotides outside the gene matches: 7. Germline loops: CDR1 MDHEN, CDR2 SYDVKM. This CDR3 has 15 residues. In nucleotides, the CDR3 is TGTGCCAGCAGTTTAAAGGGGGCACGGTTCTACGAGCAGTACTTC. The encoded protein is CASSLKGARFYEQYF.

This clone has a single count. The V call is TRBV27, the J call TRBJ2-2, with 9 bases lining up with TRBD2. CDR1 is MNHEY, CDR2 SMNVEV, per germline (reference sequence). The V segment lost 6 bases and the J segment 2 bases; nucleotides outside the gene matches: 4. CDR3 length equals 15 residues. The CDR3 here is CASSFSGRNTGELFF. Here the CDR3 DNA reads TGTGCCAGCAGCTTTAGCGGGAGAAACACCGGGGAGCTGTTTTTT.

V is TRBV15 and J is TRBJ1-5; no definite D call. The CDR3 is 14 amino acids. V lost 1 base to trimming and J lost 2 bases, with 6 bases between them. Looked up from germline, CDR1 is LNHNV and CDR2 is YYDKDF (reference sequence). Here the CDR3 DNA reads TGTGCCACCAGCAGAGTTTTCGGCAATCAGCCCCAGCATTTT. Translating gives CATSRVFGNQPQHF.

The chain recombines TRBV7-9 with TRBJ2-2; tentative D call: TRBD2 (5 bases). This CDR3 comprises 17 residues. Trimming removed 5 bases at V and 4 bases at J, with 20 bases between. Germline-derived CDR1 and CDR2 are SEHNR and FQNEAQ (reference sequence). The CDR3 DNA is TGTGCCAGCAGCCCCTCTGAGGCGGTCCGGGGCACCGGGGAGCTGTTTTTT. Protein product: CASSPSEAVRGTGELFF.